This is a list of T cell receptor beta chains from one sample in a study of T cells in Graves' hyperthyroidism and ophthalmopathy. TCRdb analysed the multiplex PCR reads with MiXCR anew, one entry per CDR3 protein. The sample includes about 250,000 distinct CDR3 sequences, approximately 14% seen only once; the top ten take 30% to 35%. The sample was blood. The receptors here all came from a woman in her 50s with Graves' hyperthyroidism that later progressed to Graves' ophthalmopathy. The conserved cysteine and the conserved F or W are not part of the CDR3 here. Each record gives: D gene, J gene, V gene, CDR3 protein. D genes are given only for firm matches.

d_gene: TRBD2; j_gene: TRBJ2-4; v_gene: TRBV19; CDR3aa: ASSIAGTRDKNIQY
d_gene: -; j_gene: TRBJ1-1; v_gene: TRBV4-1; CDR3aa: ASSQDPGRNTEAF
d_gene: -; j_gene: TRBJ1-1; v_gene: TRBV12-3/TRBV12-4; CDR3aa: ASSFLGTEAF
d_gene: TRBD2; j_gene: TRBJ2-7; v_gene: TRBV6-2/TRBV6-3; CDR3aa: ASIRLAGTYEQY
d_gene: TRBD1; j_gene: TRBJ2-3; v_gene: TRBV9; CDR3aa: ASSMDRGPTDTQY
d_gene: -; j_gene: TRBJ2-5; v_gene: TRBV6-1; CDR3aa: ASSYDRQETQY
d_gene: TRBD2; j_gene: TRBJ2-3; v_gene: TRBV15; CDR3aa: AAGLAGGTDTQY
d_gene: TRBD2; j_gene: TRBJ2-7; v_gene: TRBV7-9; CDR3aa: ASSLGTSGRTGFYEQY
d_gene: TRBD2; j_gene: TRBJ2-7; v_gene: TRBV20-1; CDR3aa: SALGLAGAHEQY
d_gene: TRBD1; j_gene: TRBJ1-1; v_gene: TRBV5-1; CDR3aa: ASSRTGNDEAF
d_gene: -; j_gene: TRBJ1-1; v_gene: TRBV7-3; CDR3aa: ASSLSGATEAF
d_gene: -; j_gene: TRBJ2-1; v_gene: TRBV7-2; CDR3aa: ASSFATQDEQF
d_gene: TRBD2; j_gene: TRBJ2-1; v_gene: TRBV3-1; CDR3aa: ASSRTSGSGEQF
d_gene: -; j_gene: TRBJ2-5; v_gene: TRBV20-1; CDR3aa: SAESHAGKTQY
d_gene: TRBD1; j_gene: TRBJ1-2; v_gene: TRBV20-1; CDR3aa: SAREGGYGHT
d_gene: -; j_gene: TRBJ1-1; v_gene: TRBV19; CDR3aa: ASSRPGTANTEAF
d_gene: TRBD1; j_gene: TRBJ1-3; v_gene: TRBV20-1; CDR3aa: SARIPGTGLHASGNTIY
d_gene: -; j_gene: TRBJ2-1; v_gene: TRBV20-1; CDR3aa: SAAPLKRSDEQF
d_gene: TRBD1; j_gene: TRBJ2-3; v_gene: TRBV10-2; CDR3aa: ASNRDSPADTQY
d_gene: TRBD2; j_gene: TRBJ2-3; v_gene: TRBV6-1; CDR3aa: ASIWGSGSTDTQY
d_gene: -; j_gene: TRBJ2-1; v_gene: TRBV29-1; CDR3aa: SVFERSSYNEQF
d_gene: TRBD1; j_gene: TRBJ1-2; v_gene: TRBV28; CDR3aa: ATLGTGDGYT
d_gene: TRBD2; j_gene: TRBJ2-2; v_gene: TRBV20-1; CDR3aa: SASPRTSGRGNTGELF
d_gene: -; j_gene: TRBJ2-6; v_gene: TRBV28; CDR3aa: ASSSGGPGANVLT
d_gene: -; j_gene: TRBJ2-5; v_gene: TRBV18; CDR3aa: ASSPAVQKGASTQY
d_gene: -; j_gene: TRBJ1-5; v_gene: TRBV9; CDR3aa: ASSATLGVVPQH
d_gene: TRBD1; j_gene: TRBJ1-2; v_gene: TRBV27; CDR3aa: ATWTGPHGYT
d_gene: -; j_gene: TRBJ2-1; v_gene: TRBV25-1; CDR3aa: ASKLRENEQF
d_gene: -; j_gene: TRBJ1-6; v_gene: TRBV19; CDR3aa: ASSVRRERRDSPLH
d_gene: TRBD2; j_gene: TRBJ2-1; v_gene: TRBV19; CDR3aa: ASSTQGGSSYNEQF
d_gene: -; j_gene: TRBJ2-1; v_gene: TRBV6-1; CDR3aa: ASSKDYYNEQF
d_gene: TRBD2; j_gene: TRBJ2-7; v_gene: TRBV20-1; CDR3aa: SVGTSGIYEQY
d_gene: TRBD1; j_gene: TRBJ2-3; v_gene: TRBV5-1; CDR3aa: ASSFAGGSTDTQY
d_gene: -; j_gene: TRBJ2-1; v_gene: TRBV4-1; CDR3aa: ASSHIAGVHSYNEQF
d_gene: TRBD1; j_gene: TRBJ1-2; v_gene: TRBV2; CDR3aa: ASRLQGGPYGYT
d_gene: -; j_gene: TRBJ1-1; v_gene: TRBV27; CDR3aa: ASSLAGQGPMNTEAF
d_gene: -; j_gene: TRBJ2-5; v_gene: TRBV11-2; CDR3aa: ASSSGLKTQY
d_gene: -; j_gene: TRBJ1-1; v_gene: TRBV20-1; CDR3aa: SARLTGSGTEAF
d_gene: -; j_gene: TRBJ2-1; v_gene: TRBV7-9; CDR3aa: ASSFRPLLPSSYNEQF
d_gene: TRBD1; j_gene: TRBJ1-5; v_gene: TRBV12-3/TRBV12-4; CDR3aa: ASSFGQGKQPQH
d_gene: -; j_gene: TRBJ2-7; v_gene: TRBV20-1; CDR3aa: SAREGLAGYEQY
d_gene: -; j_gene: TRBJ2-6; v_gene: TRBV5-1; CDR3aa: ASSLGSETSGANVLT
d_gene: -; j_gene: TRBJ2-3; v_gene: TRBV28; CDR3aa: ASSLLQIRRGPPDTQY
d_gene: TRBD1; j_gene: TRBJ1-5; v_gene: TRBV5-1; CDR3aa: ASSPDRGEQPQH